This T cell receptor (beta chain) was captured by sequencing in a study of T cell clonotyping in hematopoietic cell transplantation. The data were produced by immunoSEQ multiplex PCR, yet TCRdb's version contains in-frame clones alone and is incomplete. Among 15,000 to 20,000 clones, around 90% were seen once, and the ten largest hold around 5%. The CDR3 totals 15 residues. Germline-derived CDR1 and CDR2 are MNHEY and SMNVEV (reference sequence). The V segment lost 6 bases and the J segment 5 bases; nucleotides outside the gene matches: 9. The chain links TRBV27 to TRBJ2-5, with 10 bases aligning to TRBD2. The specimen sequenced was peripheral blood mononuclear cells. This receptor was taken from a man in his forties in good health. Some clones in this sample may be carry-over from other donors' samples. CDR3 coding DNA: TGTGCCAGCAGAACGACTAGCGGGTACTGGGAGACCCAGTACTTC. Translated: CASRTTSGYWETQYF.